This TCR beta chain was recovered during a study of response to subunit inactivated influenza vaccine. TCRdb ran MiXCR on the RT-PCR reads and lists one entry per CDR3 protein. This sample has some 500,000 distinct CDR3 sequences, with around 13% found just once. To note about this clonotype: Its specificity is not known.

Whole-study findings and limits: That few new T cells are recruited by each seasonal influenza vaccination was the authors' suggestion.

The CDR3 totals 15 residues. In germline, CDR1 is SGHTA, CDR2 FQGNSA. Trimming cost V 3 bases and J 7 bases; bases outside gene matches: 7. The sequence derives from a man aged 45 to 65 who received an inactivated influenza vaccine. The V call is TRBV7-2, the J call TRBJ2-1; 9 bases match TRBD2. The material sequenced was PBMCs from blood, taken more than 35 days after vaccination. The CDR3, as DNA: TGTGCCAGCAGCTTGGATGGGACTAGCAGGAATGAGCAGTTCTTC. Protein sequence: CASSLDGTSRNEQFF.